Below are 14 T cell receptor beta chains sequenced from a single sample in a study of blood T cell repertoires in COVID-19. Clones were read by immunoSEQ multiplex PCR, and TCRdb kept only the in-frame ones, dropping some. The repertoire consists of hundreds of thousands of clones, with about 87% occurring once and the leading ten covering roughly 12%. The source material was peripheral blood. The receptors stem from a woman between 50 and 59 years old with COVID-19, enrolled during active disease.

The V gene is TRBV5-1, the J gene TRBJ2-2; 11 bases align to TRBD1. The CDR3 length is 15 residues. V lost 2 bases to trimming and J lost 7 bases; unmatched junction nucleotides: 4. Germline-derived CDR1 and CDR2 are SGHRS and YFSETQ. The CDR3 DNA sequence: TGCGCCAGCAGCTTTTGGACAGGGGGCGGCGGGGAGCTGTTTTTT. This encodes CASSFWTGGGGELFF. The variable domain in full, with the rest retrieved from reference TRBV5-1 and TRBJ2-2, is KAGVTQTPRYLIKTRGQQVTLSCSPISGHRSVSWYQQTPGQGLQFLFEYFSETQRNKGNFPGRFSGRQFSNSRSEMNVSTLELGDSALYLCASSFWTGGGGELFFGEGSRLTVL.

V is TRBV10-2 and J is TRBJ2-7; weak D call: TRBD2 (6 bases). CDR1 is WSHSY, CDR2 SAAADI, per germline. This CDR3 contains 15 residues. V was cut by 7 bases and J by 5 bases, with 21 bases left in between. The CDR3 here is CASTRGAVGSDEQYF. The CDR3, as DNA: TGCGCCAGCACTCGCGGGGCGGTCGGGAGCGACGAGCAGTACTTC.

The chain uses TRBV4-2 and TRBJ2-7; D unresolved. From germline, CDR1 is LGHNA and CDR2 YNFKEQ. The CDR3 runs 13 residues. V lost 1 base and J lost 6, with 10 bases in between. CDR3 nucleotides: TGTGCCAGCAGCCAAGGCCTGTGGAGCGAGCAGTACTTC. Protein sequence: CASSQGLWSEQYF.

A single count supports this clone. The J gene is TRBJ2-1, the V gene TRBV28; 13 nucleotides align to TRBD2. Per germline, CDR1 MDHEN and CDR2 SYDVKM. With 8 bases clipped from V and 5 bases from J, the junction kept 6 bases outside the gene matches. The CDR3 spans 15 residues. The CDR3 sequence is CASGPTSGGDNEQFF. The DNA of the CDR3 is TGTGCCAGCGGGCCAACTAGCGGGGGGGACAATGAGCAGTTCTTC.

The chain links TRBV9 to TRBJ2-1; TRBD2 matches at 10 bases. Trimming at V came to 4 bases and at J to 4 bases, leaving 8 bases not matched to a gene. CDR3 length: 16 residues. Germline V gene sequence: CDR1 SGDLS, CDR2 YYNGEE. CDR3 residues: CASSPQTSGDYNEQFF. The CDR3 DNA follows: TGTGCCAGCAGCCCCCAAACTAGCGGGGATTACAATGAGCAGTTCTTC.

V usage is TRBV29-1 and J usage is TRBJ1-4, with 7 bases matching TRBD1. Germline assignment: CDR1 SQVTM and CDR2 ANQGSEA. The CDR3 is made up of 13 amino acids. J lost 5 bases, V lost 7 bases, and 7 bases had no gene match. CDR3 in amino acids: CSGGTDLNEKLFF. CDR3 sequence (DNA): TGCAGCGGGGGGACAGACTTAAATGAAAAACTGTTTTTT.

This clone was observed once. The genes are TRBV24-1 and TRBJ2-7; 8 positions match TRBD1. Germline V CDR1 and CDR2: KGHDR, SFDVKD. There are 14 residues in the CDR3. Losses at the gene ends were 5 bases for V and 3 bases for J; bases not matched to a gene: 5. CDR3 amino acids: CATSGKDRVYEQYF. The CDR3 DNA reads TGTGCCACCAGTGGTAAGGACAGGGTCTACGAGCAGTACTTC.

The chain couples TRBV12-3 or TRBV12-4 to TRBJ1-1; D remains ambiguous. Trimming cost V 5 bases and J 1 base, with 8 bases left between them. The CDR3 has 13 residues. DNA for the CDR3: TGTGCCAGCAGTGCCGACTCGAACACTGAAGCTTTCTTT. Amino acids: CASSADSNTEAFF.

The chain links TRBV7-9 to TRBJ2-1; weak D call: TRBD1 (5 bases). The CDR3 length is 15 residues. Between the trimmed V and J ends, which lost 1 base and 9 bases, there was a span of 16 bases. Germline loops: CDR1 SEHNR, CDR2 FQNEAQ (reference sequence). The CDR3 DNA follows: TGTGCCAGCAGCTTAGATGTTGGGGCAGGCGGTGAGCAGTTCTTC. This sequence encodes CASSLDVGAGGEQFF. Supplemented by reference TRBV7-9 and TRBJ2-1, the full variable domain reads DTGVSQNPRHKITKRGQNVTFRCDPISEHNRLYWYRQTLGQGPEFLTYFQNEAQLEKSRLLSDRFSAERPKGSFSTLEIQRTEQGDSAMYLCASSLDVGAGGEQFFGPGTRLTVL.

The chain couples TRBV19 to TRBJ1-1; no clear D. V gave up 3 bases and J gave up 4 bases, with 9 bases separating them. The CDR3 is made up of 13 amino acids. Germline V gene data show CDR1 as LNHDA and CDR2 as SQIVND (reference sequence). Here the CDR3 reads CASSIGWSTEAFF. CDR3 DNA: TGTGCCAGTAGTATTGGGTGGAGCACTGAAGCTTTCTTT.

The rearrangement joins TRBV7-3 to TRBJ2-3; perhaps TRBD2 as D (7 bases). This CDR3 has 16 amino acids. In germline, CDR1 is SGHTA, CDR2 FQGTGA. Deletions cut 5 bases from V and 0 bases from J, with 15 bases between. The CDR3 DNA follows: TGTGCCAGCAGCCGGCTGGGGGGGCTCAGCACAGATACGCAGTATTTT. It encodes CASSRLGGLSTDTQYF.

V is TRBV19 and J is TRBJ2-7; D perhaps matches TRBD1 (5 bases). CDR3 length: 14 amino acids. Trimming removed 2 bases from V and 5 bases from J, with 13 bases in between. The V gene's germline CDR1 is LNHDA and CDR2 SQIVND (reference sequence). CDR3 in amino acids: CASSIQGARHEQYF. Written as DNA, the CDR3 is TGTGCCAGTAGTATACAGGGTGCGAGGCACGAGCAGTACTTC. Filled out from reference TRBV19 and TRBJ2-7, the complete variable domain reads DGGITQSPKYLFRKEGQNVTLSCEQNLNHDAMYWYRQDPGQGLRLIYYSQIVNDFQKGDIAEGYSVSREKKESFPLTVTSAQKNPTAFYLCASSIQGARHEQYFGPGTRLTVT.

This chain connects TRBV24-1 to TRBJ2-3, with D possibly being TRBD1 (6 bases). Germline V CDR1 and CDR2: KGHDR, SFDVKD. V shed 3 bases and J shed 7 bases, with 10 bases lying between them. The CDR3 runs to 13 residues. The CDR3 loop is CATSDPRGNTQYF. For the CDR3, the DNA is TGTGCCACCAGTGATCCCAGGGGAAATACGCAGTATTTT.

The chain carries TRBV6-1 and TRBJ1-2, with 10 bases that match TRBD1. The CDR3 length is 14 residues. The trim removed 0 bases at V and 8 bases at J, leaving 3 bases unmatched. Per the germline V gene, CDR1 is MNHNS and CDR2 is SASEGT. The CDR3 DNA is TGTGCCAGCAGTGAAGCCGGGACAGGGGTGGGCTACACCTTC. As protein: CASSEAGTGVGYTF.